This record concerns one T cell receptor beta chain sequence. The CDR3 consists of 17 residues. V shed 0 bases, J shed 6 bases, and the junction held 9 bases outside the gene matches. Germline lookup yields CDR1 LGHNA and CDR2 YSLEER. The source of the sample is a study of blood T cell repertoires in COVID-19. About the research overall: Acute and convalescent COVID-19 specimens originated in the United States, Italy and Spain. T cells, B-cell-depleted T cells, or PBMCs supplied cDNA or gDNA.

Methods used by the authors: Nucleated cell counts were estimated from reference gene primer amplification. TCRdb's copy holds only in-frame clones and misses some; the assay was immunoSEQ multiplex PCR. V and J calls plus clone size are reproduced from that table; the DNA served to infer D and trimming. The profile shows around 170,000 clones, roughly 84% of them singletons. The material sequenced was peripheral blood. This chain connects TRBV4-3 to TRBJ2-1; the match to TRBD2 covers 9 bases. The clonotype was recovered from a man between 45 and 60 years old with active or convalescent COVID-19. The CDR3 sequence: CASSQDWRREGRNEQFF. CDR3 coding DNA: TGCGCCAGCAGCCAAGATTGGAGGCGGGAGGGTCGCAATGAGCAGTTCTTC.